The 23 T cell receptor beta chains in this list originate from one sample, sequenced in a study of neurological immune-mediated disorders. MiXCR, applied by TCRdb to the 5' RACE reads, yields one record per CDR3 protein. The sample lists some 47,000 distinct CDR3 sequences, over 15% seen once, with roughly 4.5% in the top ten. The sequenced sample was PBMCs. The origin of the receptors is a man aged 55 to 69 in good health.

This clonotype was seen at least ten times. This rearrangement joins TRBV7-2 to TRBJ1-5; 7 bases line up with TRBD1. The V gene's germline CDR1 is SGHTA and CDR2 FQGNSA. V was clipped by 4 bases and J by 3 bases; unmatched bases: 3. The CDR3 covers 14 residues. The CDR3 loop reads CASSSGTVNQPQHF. For the CDR3, the DNA is TGTGCCAGCAGCTCCGGGACAGTCAATCAGCCCCAGCATTTT.

This clonotype was recorded at least ten times. The rearrangement joins TRBV29-1 to TRBJ2-5, with 8 bases identical to TRBD2. Trimming cost V 7 bases and J 8 bases; bases outside gene matches: 12. Germline loops: CDR1 SQVTM, CDR2 ANQGSEA. The CDR3 runs to 13 residues. CDR3 coding DNA: TGCAGCGCTGGGACACGGGGGGGGTTTACCCAGTACTTC. This codes for CSAGTRGGFTQYF. Drawing the rest from reference TRBV29-1 and TRBJ2-5, the complete variable domain is SAVISQKPSRDICQRGTSLTIQCQVDSQVTMMFWYRQQPGQSLTLIATANQGSEATYESGFVIDKFPISRPNLTFSTLTVSNMSPEDSSIYLCSAGTRGGFTQYFGPGTRLLVL.

This clonotype was counted at least ten times. The chain carries TRBV7-2 and TRBJ2-1; 12 bases fit TRBD2. V trimming: 2 bases; J trimming: 0 bases; junction bases outside the gene matches: 14. CDR1 SGHTA and CDR2 FQGNSA come from the germline V gene. The CDR3 is 21 residues long. CDR3 amino acids: CASSLKRWASGRVSSYNEQFF. CDR3 DNA: TGTGCCAGCAGCTTAAAAAGATGGGCTAGCGGGAGGGTTAGCTCCTACAATGAGCAGTTCTTC.

The chain joins TRBV5-5 to TRBJ2-3; a weak D match, TRBD1 (5 bases). Per the germline V gene, CDR1 is SGHKS and CDR2 is YYEKEE (reference sequence). The CDR3 is made up of 14 amino acids. Trimming cost V 2 bases and J 1 base, with 8 bases left between them. As DNA, the CDR3 is TGTGCCAGCAGCTTAAGCAGGGGCACAGATACGCAGTATTTT. Protein sequence: CASSLSRGTDTQYF.

This clonotype appeared a few times. The chain uses TRBV11-2 and TRBJ1-5; the D is unclear. The CDR3 spans 13 residues. Trimming removed 0 bases at V and 5 bases at J, with 5 bases between. CDR1 is SGHAT, CDR2 FQNNGV, per germline. CDR3 bases: TGTGCCAGCAGCTTAGAGACGGATCAGCCCCAGCATTTT. It specifies CASSLETDQPQHF.

The chain recombines TRBV6-6 with TRBJ2-4; no reliable D call. The V gene lost 5 bases and the J gene lost 5 bases, with 7 bases spanning the gap. The length of the CDR3 is 12 residues. Germline assignment: CDR1 MNHNY and CDR2 SVGAGI (reference sequence). The CDR3, as DNA: TGTGCCAGCAGTCATCAAGAAAACATTCAGTACTTC. The encoded protein is CASSHQENIQYF.

This clonotype was seen at least ten times. The rearrangement uses TRBV4-3 and TRBJ2-1; D is ambiguous. The length of the CDR3 is 13 residues. Germline V CDR1 and CDR2: LGHNA, YSLEER. V was trimmed by 0 bases and J by 9 bases, leaving 9 bases between them. CDR3 in DNA: TGCGCCAGCAGCCAAGAGACCCGCATTGAGCAGTTCTTC. Protein product: CASSQETRIEQFF.

J is TRBJ2-5 and V is TRBV5-1, with 7 bases matching TRBD1. Looked up from germline, CDR1 is SGHRS and CDR2 is YFSETQ. The ends lost 4 bases at V and 1 base at J; junction bases unmatched: 4. CDR3 length: 14 amino acids. This chain's CDR3 is CASSIGTVQETQYF. Written as DNA, the CDR3 is TGCGCCAGCAGCATCGGGACAGTCCAAGAGACCCAGTACTTC. Full variable domain (missing parts from reference TRBV5-1 and TRBJ2-5): KAGVTQTPRYLIKTRGQQVTLSCSPISGHRSVSWYQQTPGQGLQFLFEYFSETQRNKGNFPGRFSGRQFSNSRSEMNVSTLELGDSALYLCASSIGTVQETQYFGPGTRLLVL.

This clonotype was counted many times. The chain employs TRBV3-1 and TRBJ2-1; 14 positions agree with TRBD2. V trimming: 4 bases; J trimming: 6 bases; junction bases outside the gene matches: 5. The CDR3 sequence is 16 residues long. The germline CDR1 and CDR2 sequences are LGHDT and YNNKEL (reference sequence). CDR3 nucleotides: TGTGCCAGCAGCCCTACCGGGACTAGCGGGAGCAATGAGCAGTTCTTC. It yields the protein CASSPTGTSGSNEQFF.

J is TRBJ1-4 and V is TRBV5-1; tentative D call: TRBD1 (6 bases). Trimming removed 0 bases from V and 6 bases from J, with 15 bases in between. The CDR3 sequence is 16 residues long. Germline loops: CDR1 SGHRS, CDR2 YFSETQ. CDR3 sequence (DNA): TGCGCCAGCAGCTTGGCCTTGGGGGCGACTGATGAAAAACTGTTTTTT. As protein: CASSLALGATDEKLFF.

This clonotype was picked up many times. This chain connects TRBV28 to TRBJ2-7, with a weak D call TRBD2 (5 bases). Trimming took off 5 bases at V and 3 bases at J, with 14 bases between the two ends. From germline, CDR1 is MDHEN and CDR2 SYDVKM. This CDR3 is 14 amino acids long. CDR3 DNA: TGTGCCAGCAGTCTCCCGTTAGGGAGCTACGAGCAGTACTTC. Its protein is CASSLPLGSYEQYF.

This clonotype was picked up many times. The CDR3 nucleotides are TGTGCCAGCAGCTTAGCGGGCTCCTACAATGAGCAGTTCTTC. Translated, it gives CASSLAGSYNEQFF. The rearrangement joins TRBV7-8 to TRBJ2-1; D is undetermined. The CDR3 totals 14 residues. The germline V and J ends were trimmed by 0 bases and 0 bases, with 3 bases remaining between them. Looked up from germline, CDR1 is SGHVS and CDR2 is FQNEAQ.

In this sample, this clonotype turned up many times. The chain couples TRBV6-6 to TRBJ1-1; D is uncertain. Trimming shortened V by 0 bases and J by 3 bases, and 2 bases separated the two germline ends. Germline assignment: CDR1 MNHNY and CDR2 SVGAGI (reference sequence). This CDR3 contains 12 residues. The CDR3 here is CASSYSYTEAFF. CDR3 sequence (DNA): TGTGCCAGCAGTTACTCCTACACTGAAGCTTTCTTT.

This clonotype was counted at least ten times. The V and J genes are TRBV28 and TRBJ2-7, with TRBD1 matching over 9 bases. Germline CDR1 MDHEN, CDR2 SYDVKM. V shed 5 bases and J 4 bases; nucleotides not matched to a gene: 3. The CDR3 is 13 residues long. The DNA for the CDR3 is TGTGCCAGCAGTAGGACAGGGGCTTACGAGCAGTACTTC. It encodes CASSRTGAYEQYF.

The chain links TRBV24-1 to TRBJ2-3; D gene ambiguous. V was cut by 6 bases and J by 7 bases, with 19 bases left in between. The germline V gene has CDR1 KGHDR and CDR2 SFDVKD. CDR3 length: 15 residues. CDR3 coding DNA: TGTGCCACCAGTTACTTCATGATAGATCCTAATACGCAGTATTTT. Translating it yields CATSYFMIDPNTQYF.

This clonotype has a count of ten or more. The V and J genes are TRBV7-9 and TRBJ2-1; the match to TRBD2 covers 7 bases. The germline CDR1 and CDR2 sequences are SEHNR and FQNEAQ (reference sequence). CDR3 length: 15 residues. V shed 2 bases and J 5 bases; nucleotides not matched to a gene: 6. CDR3 sequence reads: CASSLSGRGDNEQFF. For the CDR3, the DNA is TGTGCCAGCAGCTTAAGTGGGAGGGGAGACAATGAGCAGTTCTTC.

The chain uses TRBV14 and TRBJ2-2, with D possibly TRBD1 on 7 matching bases. This CDR3 is 19 amino acids long. Trimming pared 4 bases from V and 4 bases from J, leaving 25 bases between. Germline V gene sequence: CDR1 SGHDN, CDR2 FVKESK. CDR3 coding DNA: TGTGCCAGCAGCCCGCTTATTACGCCGGCAGGGGGGACCACCGGGGAGCTGTTTTTT. Amino acids: CASSPLITPAGGTTGELFF.

In this sample, this clonotype turned up a few times. The gene calls are TRBV6-5 and TRBJ2-7; 8 bases align to TRBD2. Germline CDR1 MNHEY, CDR2 SVGAGI. J was trimmed by 0 bases and V by 6 bases; bases with no gene match: 4. This CDR3 is 14 amino acids long. CDR3 sequence reads: CASRAGESSYEQYF. The CDR3 DNA follows: TGTGCCAGCAGAGCGGGAGAGAGCTCCTACGAGCAGTACTTC.

This clonotype appeared many times. The chain has TRBV20-1 and TRBJ2-1, with TRBD2 matching 9 bases. The V gene's germline CDR1 is DFQATT and CDR2 SNEGSKA (reference sequence). The ends lost 7 bases at V and 6 bases at J; junction bases unmatched: 10. This CDR3 is built from 14 residues. The CDR3 reads CSVSAGGNINEQFF. CDR3 DNA sequence: TGCAGTGTTTCAGCGGGAGGTAACATCAATGAGCAGTTCTTC.

The sample holds many counts of this clonotype. J is TRBJ2-2 and V is TRBV6-5, with D maybe TRBD1 (6 bases). CDR3 length equals 15 residues. Germline V CDR1 and CDR2: MNHEY, SVGAGI. The V and J ends lost 6 bases and 6 bases respectively, with 17 bases between them. The CDR3 DNA sequence: TGTGCCAGCAGCCGGACCAGGGGAGTTGCCGGGGAGCTGTTTTTT. This codes for CASSRTRGVAGELFF.

The chain is built from TRBV11-2 and TRBJ2-2; 12 bases match TRBD2. The length of the CDR3 is 16 residues. Germline loops: CDR1 SGHAT, CDR2 FQNNGV. V shed 5 bases, J shed 7 bases, and the junction held 8 bases outside the gene matches. CDR3 sequence: CASSQRLAGAHGELFF. DNA of the CDR3: TGTGCCAGCAGCCAACGACTAGCGGGAGCCCACGGGGAGCTGTTTTTT.

This clonotype is classed as medium-sized. The chain is built from TRBV9 and TRBJ1-5, with D unclear. The V gene lost 3 bases and the J gene lost 0 bases, with 10 bases spanning the gap. The CDR3 contains 15 residues. The germline gives CDR1 SGDLS, CDR2 YYNGEE. CDR3: CASSGGLLSNQPQHF. CDR3 nucleotide sequence: TGTGCCAGCAGCGGGGGTCTTCTTAGCAATCAGCCCCAGCATTTT. Filled out from reference TRBV9 and TRBJ1-5, the complete variable domain reads DSGVTQTPKHLITATGQRVTLRCSPRSGDLSVYWYQQSLDQGLQFLIQYYNGEERAKGNILERFSAQQFPDLHSELNLSSLELGDSALYFCASSGGLLSNQPQHFGDGTRLSIL.

The table lists this clonotype with many counts. The chain has TRBV20-1 and TRBJ2-2; D is unclear. V was trimmed by 3 bases and J by 6 bases, leaving 8 bases between them. CDR1 is DFQATT and CDR2 is SNEGSKA in the germline V gene (reference sequence). The CDR3 is made up of 12 amino acids. For the CDR3, the DNA is TGCAGTGCTAGTCCCAGACCCGGGGAGCTGTTTTTT. Its translation: CSASPRPGELFF.